This T cell receptor beta chain was captured in a study of shared clonotypes between healthy human individuals (dated by TCRdb to 2020 to 2022). Study-level background: The cohort included three men and a couple of women between 18 and 49 years of age. For each donor, CD4 naive and CD4 memory were each run on three plates, CD8 naive on two plates, and CD8 memory on one plate. To estimate repertoire size and how much clonotypes are shared between individuals, the study performed deep sequencing of blood TCR repertoires from a few healthy adults. Libraries were prepared and TCR repertoires were sequenced by different laboratories using diverse techniques, in order to increase sequencing depth and limit assay-specific biases. Per donor, leukapheresis produced somewhere between about 0.94 and 9.5 billion PBMCs. What the study reported, not specific to this receptor: Pairwise subsampling led to the expectation that sequencing depth would affect the degree of clonotype sharing among donors. Clonotypes shared by all four sorted-subset donors showed higher generation probabilities than non-shared clonotypes. Rarefaction of sorted-subset datasets indicated incomplete sequencing despite the large sequencing depth. The small number of donors limited the genetic and exposure-history diversity represented. Sharing across four donors was observed for about 4.8% of naive CD4, over 3% of naive CD8, over 2% of memory CD4, and 0.4% of memory CD8 clonotypes. Sampling was limited to blood, and TCR repertoires in tissue likely differ from TCR repertoires in blood. Naive subsets generally had larger estimated clonotype richness than memory subsets did.

A remark on this clone: Its binding antigen is unknown. Qualities for individual bases were not recorded, and no much larger clone is one base off.

CD8 naive samples were obtained by positive selection for CCR7 among CD45RO-negative cells, yielding a CD45RA+CCR7+ population from which TemRA cells were excluded. Donors were healthy HIV-negative adults with no recently reported acute infections or vaccinations. Only Caucasian adults living in Nashville, Tennessee, USA were represented among the donors. Blood was collected by leukapheresis, and PBMCs were isolated by Ficoll-Histopaque density gradient centrifugation and then cryopreserved in liquid nitrogen vapor phase. Purity and quantity of every magnetically sorted T cell population were checked by analytical flow cytometry. Genomic DNA was isolated from every sorted fraction and measured by UV absorbance on a Nanodrop 2000c. The CDR3 goes from the cysteine to the phenylalanine over 16 residues. CDR3 DNA only is kept here, 48 bases in frame from base 1. For this chain, trimming is 2 bases at the V end and 5 bases at the J end, and the number of junction bases without a gene match is 8. Sequences MNHNY (CDR1) and SVGAGI (CDR2) are obtained from the germline V gene (reference sequence).

Using the deep immunoSEQ assay, multiplex PCR amplified TCR CDR3 regions from genomic DNA. For each cell subset, the extracted genomic DNA was distributed evenly across all wells of several immunoSEQ 96-well plates, and each plate served as one replicate. Each replicate PCR for sorted subsets received roughly 0.2 ug genomic DNA, equal to 28,000 or so T cell genomes. Purified libraries were quantified with a Qubit 3.0 fluorometer, sized on a Bioanalyzer 2100, and re-quantified with the KAPA Library Quantification kit. Each immunoSEQ 96-well plate was sequenced on its own single-read 150-cycle Illumina NextSeq 550 flow cell. Per the original workflow: The immunoSEQ output contained only junctional sequences without quality scores, so filtering could not match that applied to full-length reads. To assign V/J genes and CDR3, sequences were annotated against IMGT germline references using PyIR, a Python wrapper for IgBLAST v1.9. Reads with weak V/J assignments (E-value above 1e-6), missing CDR3, stop codons, out-of-frame junctions, or ambiguous translated residues were removed. V3J clonotypes were defined as sequences sharing an identical inferred V gene, J gene, and CDR3 amino acid sequence. Percentage overlap between repertoires was computed as shared unique clonotypes divided by the size of the smaller repertoire. RTK rarefaction, the Chao1 estimator, and Recon v2.1 estimates of unobserved clonotypes were used to assess repertoire richness. OLGA was used to compute generation probabilities for all TCRbeta clonotypes that the gDNA method yielded from a few donors. TCRdb holds this immuneACCESS table with in-frame rearrangements only. Some clones are missing; in checked studies, unresolved V genes explain under half, and the rest has no known cause. V, J and clone size derive from that table, while D and trimming were established from the DNA sequence. In this sample the table shows around 2.1 million clones, more than 85% of which occur a single time. The ten top clones hold around 1.7% of the sample.

This receptor chain uses TRBV6-6 and TRBJ1-5; a stretch of 8 junction bases matches TRBD1. The sequenced material came from naive CD8+ T cells from PBMCs. The cell subset or site label of this sample denotes: CD45RA+CCR7+. This sequence originates from a man aged 18 to 29 in good health. Some clones in this sample may be carry-over from other donors' samples. The nucleotide sequence is TGTGCCAGCAGTTACGCGACAGGGGAGGGAGATCAGCCCCAGCATTTT. Its translation reads: CASSYATGEGDQPQHF.